This T cell receptor (beta chain) was recorded in a study of technical replicates of blood from a handful of donors. Sequencing was performed with immunoSEQ multiplex PCR; in TCRdb, only in-frame clones are kept and a portion is missing. The sample shows roughly 80,000 clones, around 93% of them seen only once. The source is a human donor in good health. The sample consisted of T cells isolated from PBMCs.

The chain's CDR3 is CSVGSSGRGDTQYF. CDR3 sequence (DNA): TGCAGCGTTGGGTCTAGCGGTAGAGGAGATACGCAGTATTTT. This chain joins TRBV29-1 and TRBJ2-3, with TRBD2 identical over 7 bases. V lost 4 bases, J lost 5 bases, and 9 bases stayed unmatched. The CDR3 runs 14 residues. The germline gives CDR1 SQVTM, CDR2 ANQGSEA.